These T cell receptor beta chains were read from a single sample in a study of a mutant IDH1 vaccine in newly diagnosed glioma. The data were produced by immunoSEQ multiplex PCR, yet TCRdb's version contains in-frame clones alone and is incomplete. The table shows 45,000 or so clones, with about 86% occurring only once. Antigen specificity for these receptors is unknown. This sample comprised PBMCs, obtained from a glioma patient whose treatment included an IDH1 peptide vaccine. Receptor source: a woman in her 40s with glioma. Some clones in this sample may be carry-over from other donors' samples. Each CDR3 is given with its conserved first and last residue. A D gene is named only where the DNA matches it firmly. Only part of the rows carry a size: once, few, many, or a class if the clone is expanded.

clone_size j_call d_call v_call cdr3_aa cdr3_nt
- TRBJ2-7 TRBD1 TRBV5-5 CASSPETGFYEQYF TGTGCCAGCAGCCCCGAGACAGGGTTCTACGAGCAGTACTTC
- TRBJ2-2 - TRBV4-3 CASSQELTVTGELFF TGCGCCAGCAGCCAAGAGTTGACTGTCACCGGGGAGCTGTTTTTT
- TRBJ2-4 - TRBV5-1 CASSPTNDKNIQYF TGCGCCAGCAGCCCGACCAATGACAAAAACATTCAGTACTTC
once TRBJ2-7 - TRBV27 CASSLEGREQYF TGTGCCAGCAGTTTAGAGGGACGCGAGCAGTACTTC
- TRBJ1-1 - TRBV18 CASSTRGEPEAFF TGTGCCAGCTCCACACGGGGGGAACCTGAAGCTTTCTTT
- TRBJ2-3 - TRBV4-2 CASSQAISRNGYTQYF TGTGCCAGCAGCCAAGCGATTAGCAGGAACGGATATACGCAGTATTTT
- TRBJ1-5 TRBD1 TRBV28 CASSPPRGQGSQPQHF TGTGCCAGCAGTCCCCCGAGGGGACAGGGGAGTCAGCCCCAGCATTTT
- TRBJ1-1 TRBD1 TRBV10-3 CAISQQGRNTEAFF TGTGCCATCAGTCAACAGGGGAGGAACACTGAAGCTTTCTTT
- TRBJ1-2 - TRBV18 CASSPGAQVNYGYTF TGTGCCAGCTCACCGGGGGCCCAGGTTAACTATGGCTACACCTTC
- TRBJ1-1 - TRBV27 CASSPGTNREAFF TGTGCCAGCAGTCCCGGGACAAACCGGGAAGCTTTCTTT
- TRBJ1-3 - TRBV19 CASSMGLEGNTIYF TGTGCCAGTAGTATGGGGCTGGAAGGAAACACCATATATTTT
- TRBJ2-1 - TRBV15 CATRIGGSNNEQFF TGTGCCACTAGAATTGGGGGGTCTAACAATGAGCAGTTCTTC
- TRBJ2-5 - TRBV27 CASSETDRRKTQYF TGTGCCAGCAGTGAAACCGACAGGAGAAAGACCCAGTACTTC
once TRBJ2-7 - TRBV7-2 CASSPTGYEQYF TGTGCCAGCAGTCCGACCGGCTACGAGCAGTACTTC
medium-sized TRBJ1-1 - TRBV27 CASSTGVNTEAFF TGTGCCAGCAGCACCGGTGTGAACACTGAAGCTTTCTTT
- TRBJ2-7 - TRBV11-2 CASSSARALDAAYEQYF TGTGCCAGCAGCTCGGCCCGGGCCCTAGACGCGGCCTACGAGCAGTACTTC
- TRBJ2-2 TRBD1 TRBV5-4 CASSYRGTAGELFF TGTGCCAGCAGTTACAGGGGTACCGCCGGGGAGCTGTTTTTT
- TRBJ2-5 - TRBV10-3 CAISELDVETQYF TGTGCCATCAGTGAGTTAGACGTGGAGACCCAGTACTTC
- TRBJ1-1 - TRBV7-7 CASSLAMNTEAFF TGTGCTAGCAGCTTAGCTATGAACACTGAAGCTTTCTTT
- TRBJ2-5 TRBD2 TRBV5-1 CAKSGTSKETQYF TGCGCCAAGTCCGGGACTAGTAAAGAGACCCAGTACTTC
few TRBJ2-5 - TRBV5-6 CASNPRTGRILETQYF TGTGCCAGCAACCCTCGGACTGGGCGAATTCTCGAGACCCAGTACTTC
- TRBJ2-5 - TRBV5-1 CASSLAFETQYF TGCGCCAGCAGCTTGGCCTTTGAGACCCAGTACTTC
- TRBJ1-1 - TRBV7-9 CASRPAGPNTEAFF TGTGCCAGCAGGCCTGCCGGGCCTAACACTGAAGCTTTCTTT
- TRBJ2-5 TRBD2 TRBV15 CATSRDLWRGICETQYF TGTGCCACCAGCAGGGACCTCTGGCGGGGGATATGCGAGACCCAGTACTTC
once TRBJ1-5 - TRBV15 CATREASGIQPQHF TGTGCCACCAGGGAAGCCTCAGGCATTCAGCCCCAGCATTTT
- TRBJ2-3 - TRBV18 CASSPGVPDTQYF TGTGCCAGCTCACCAGGGGTTCCAGATACGCAGTATTTT
- TRBJ2-2 - TRBV19 CASNAQGSTGELFF TGTGCCAGTAACGCCCAAGGGAGCACCGGGGAGCTGTTTTTT
- TRBJ1-4 - TRBV19 CASSSQPATNEKLFF TGTGCCAGTAGTTCCCAACCAGCAACTAATGAAAAACTGTTTTTT
- TRBJ2-7 TRBD2 TRBV14 CASSRRQAGASYEQYF TGTGCCAGCAGCCGCAGGCAAGCGGGAGCATCCTACGAGCAGTACTTC
- TRBJ2-2 - TRBV29-1 CSAQPASSIITGELFF TGCAGCGCCCAACCCGCTAGTTCCATCATTACCGGGGAGCTGTTTTTT
- TRBJ2-5 TRBD2 TRBV23-1 CASSHWTSGEQETQYF TGCGCCAGCAGTCATTGGACTAGCGGGGAACAAGAGACCCAGTACTTC
- TRBJ2-3 - TRBV7-2 CASSLVQGGADTQYF TGTGCCAGCAGCTTAGTTCAGGGTGGCGCTGATACGCAGTATTTT
- TRBJ1-5 TRBD1 TRBV29-1 CSVVGTEINQPQHF TGCAGCGTTGTTGGGACAGAGATCAATCAGCCCCAGCATTTT
- TRBJ2-7 TRBD2 TRBV29-1 CSVVKRETYEQYF TGCAGCGTTGTCAAGCGGGAGACCTACGAGCAGTACTTC
few TRBJ1-5 - TRBV19 CASSIAFYSNQPQHF TGTGCCAGTAGTATTGCCTTTTATAGCAATCAGCCCCAGCATTTT
- TRBJ2-6 - TRBV29-1 CSGYSGSGANVLTF TGCAGCGGATACAGCGGCTCTGGGGCCAACGTCCTGACTTTC